The present TCR beta chain was sequenced within a study of identical twins. Study-wide results and limits: Insertions ran lower in abundant cord blood beta clonotypes, though not in memory repertoires.

From the 5' RACE reads, TCRdb called clonotypes with MiXCR, one entry per CDR3 protein. The sample has approximately 620,000 distinct CDR3 sequences; 8.6% are singletons. In regard to this clonotype: Its antigen is still unknown.

The germline V gene encodes CDR1 MNHEY and CDR2 SVGEGT. Trimming stripped 2 bases from V and 5 bases from J, with 7 bases between. CDR3 size: 13 residues. These data are also associated with another study on yellow fever vaccine responses in identical twins.

Material: PBMCs. The sequence was obtained from a woman aged 18-29 years in good health. The chain has TRBV6-2 or TRBV6-3 and TRBJ1-5, with D maybe TRBD1 (6 bases). DNA for the CDR3: TGTGCCAGCAGTTACGAGGGGGATCAGCCCCAGCATTTT. Translation gives CASSYEGDQPQHF.